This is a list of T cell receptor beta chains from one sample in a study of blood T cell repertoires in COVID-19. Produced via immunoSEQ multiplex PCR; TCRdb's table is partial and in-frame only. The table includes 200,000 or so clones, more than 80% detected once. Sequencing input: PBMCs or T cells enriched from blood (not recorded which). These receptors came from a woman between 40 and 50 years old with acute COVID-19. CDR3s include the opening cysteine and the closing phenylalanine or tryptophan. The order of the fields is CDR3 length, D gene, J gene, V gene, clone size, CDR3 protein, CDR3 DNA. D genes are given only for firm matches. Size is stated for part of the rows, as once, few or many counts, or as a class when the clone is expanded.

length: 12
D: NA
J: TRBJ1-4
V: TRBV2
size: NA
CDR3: CASQGLGEKLFF
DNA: TGTGCCTCCCAGGGGCTAGGTGAAAAACTGTTTTTT

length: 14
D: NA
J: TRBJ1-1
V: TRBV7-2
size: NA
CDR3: CASSLMQANTEAFF
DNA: TGTGCCAGCAGCTTAATGCAGGCGAACACTGAAGCTTTCTTT

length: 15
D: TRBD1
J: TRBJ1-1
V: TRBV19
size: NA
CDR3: CASSIEGAPLGQAFF
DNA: TGTGCCAGTAGTATCGAGGGGGCACCTCTGGGCCAAGCTTTCTTT

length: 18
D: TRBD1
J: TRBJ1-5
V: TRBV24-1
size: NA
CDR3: CATSDSTGGFYSNQPQHF
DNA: TGTGCCACCAGTGATTCGACAGGGGGCTTTTATAGCAATCAGCCCCAGCATTTT

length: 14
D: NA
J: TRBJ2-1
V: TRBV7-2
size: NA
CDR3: CASSFPRAGNEQFF
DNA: TGTGCCAGCAGCTTCCCTCGTGCGGGTAATGAGCAGTTCTTC

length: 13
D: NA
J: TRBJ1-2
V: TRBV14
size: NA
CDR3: CASSPRHLYGYTF
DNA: TGTGCCAGCAGCCCGAGACACCTCTATGGCTACACCTTC

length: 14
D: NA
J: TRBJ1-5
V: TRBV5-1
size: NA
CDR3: CASSSGQSNQPQHF
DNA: TGCGCCAGCAGCTCTGGACAGTCCAATCAGCCCCAGCATTTT

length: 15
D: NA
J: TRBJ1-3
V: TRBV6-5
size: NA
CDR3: CASSYQGLSGNTIYF
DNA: TGTGCCAGCAGTTACCAAGGACTATCTGGAAACACCATATATTTT

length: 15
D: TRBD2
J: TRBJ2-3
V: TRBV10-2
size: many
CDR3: CASSEYPRGVDTQYF
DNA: TGCGCCAGCAGTGAGTACCCGCGGGGGGTAGATACGCAGTATTTT

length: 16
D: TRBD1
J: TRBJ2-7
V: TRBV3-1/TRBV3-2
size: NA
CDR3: CASSHGRDRRSYEQYF
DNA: TGTGCCAGCAGCCACGGGCGGGACAGGAGATCCTACGAGCAGTACTTC

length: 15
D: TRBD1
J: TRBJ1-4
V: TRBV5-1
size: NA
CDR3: CASSGTGEGSEKLFF
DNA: TGCGCCAGCAGCGGGACAGGGGAAGGTAGTGAAAAACTGTTTTTT

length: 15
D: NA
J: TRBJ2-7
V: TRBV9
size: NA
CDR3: CASSLAGTYREEQYF
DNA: TGTGCCAGCAGCCTTGCAGGTACGTACCGTGAAGAGCAGTACTTC

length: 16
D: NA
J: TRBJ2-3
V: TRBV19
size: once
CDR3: CASSLERGGGTDTQYF
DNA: TGTGCCAGTAGTCTCGAGAGGGGGGGTGGCACAGATACGCAGTATTTT

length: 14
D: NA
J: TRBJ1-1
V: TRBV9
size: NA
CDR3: CASSVDNSYTEAFF
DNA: TGTGCCAGCAGCGTTGACAACAGTTACACTGAAGCTTTCTTT